A single sample is the source of the 3 T cell receptor beta chains below, sequenced in a study of cytotoxic CD8 clonotypes in ibrutinib-treated CLL. TCRdb's copy holds only in-frame clones and misses some; the assay was immunoSEQ multiplex PCR. This sample has about 160,000 clones, with approximately 80% found just once. The source was PBMCs, collected after 24 months of ibrutinib treatment. These TCRs come from a human donor with chronic lymphocytic leukemia.

The chain recombines TRBV11-2 with TRBJ2-1; 11 bases agree with TRBD2. Germline V gene lookup returns CDR1 SGHAT and CDR2 FQNNGV. The CDR3 loop spans 15 amino acids. V shed 2 bases and J 9 bases; nucleotides not matched to a gene: 6. Here the CDR3 DNA reads TGTGCCAGCAGCTTATTAGCGGGAGGGCCGAGTGAGCAGTTCTTC. Its protein is CASSLLAGGPSEQFF.

This sequence joins TRBV5-1 and TRBJ2-5; 13 bases are a match to TRBD2. The trim removed 4 bases at V and 6 bases at J, leaving 6 bases unmatched. Germline lookup yields CDR1 SGHRS and CDR2 YFSETQ. The CDR3 totals 15 residues. CDR3 sequence: CASSRTSGGAKTQYF. CDR3 in DNA: TGCGCCAGCAGCAGAACTAGCGGGGGGGCCAAGACCCAGTACTTC.

The chain links TRBV28 to TRBJ1-2, with TRBD1 matching 7 bases. With 4 bases clipped from V and 3 bases from J, the junction kept 8 bases outside the gene matches. Looked up from germline, CDR1 is MDHEN and CDR2 is SYDVKM. The CDR3 loop spans 15 amino acids. CDR3 region: CASSSGTATYYGYTF. The DNA of the CDR3 is TGTGCCAGCAGTTCGGGGACAGCTACCTACTATGGCTACACCTTC.